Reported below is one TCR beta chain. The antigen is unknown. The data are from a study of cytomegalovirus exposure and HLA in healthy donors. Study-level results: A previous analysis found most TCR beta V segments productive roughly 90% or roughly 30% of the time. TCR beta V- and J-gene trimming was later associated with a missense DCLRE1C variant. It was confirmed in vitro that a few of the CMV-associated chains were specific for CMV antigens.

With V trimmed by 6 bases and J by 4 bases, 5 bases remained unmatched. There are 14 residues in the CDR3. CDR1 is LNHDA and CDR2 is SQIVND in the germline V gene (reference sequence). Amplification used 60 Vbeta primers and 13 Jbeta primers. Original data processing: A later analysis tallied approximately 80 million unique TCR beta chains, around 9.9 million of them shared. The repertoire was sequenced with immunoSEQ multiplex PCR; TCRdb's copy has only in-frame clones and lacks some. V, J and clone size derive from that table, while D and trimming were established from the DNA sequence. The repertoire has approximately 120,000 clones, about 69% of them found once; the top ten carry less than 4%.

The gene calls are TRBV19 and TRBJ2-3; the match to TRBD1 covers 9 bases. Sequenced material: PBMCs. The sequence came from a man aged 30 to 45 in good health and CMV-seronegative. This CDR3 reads CASSRDRDADTQYF. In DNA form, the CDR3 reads TGTGCCAGTAGCCGGGACAGGGATGCAGATACGCAGTATTTT.